The 24 T cell receptor beta chains below come from one sample, sequenced in a study of molecular identifiers for immune sequencing clone quantification. MiXCR was run by TCRdb on the PCR reads, yielding one entry per CDR3 protein. This table holds hundreds of thousands of distinct CDR3 sequences, 24% found once. The specimen sequenced was naive CD8+ T cells from blood, with Jurkat cell RNA spiked in. Specified subset: FACS-sorted CD8+CD4-CCR7+CD45RA+ naive T cells. These receptors all stem from a human donor in good health. Some libraries in this study had Jurkat cell RNA spiked in.

CDR3 sequence: CASSPAGSGANEKLFF. In DNA, the CDR3 is TGTGCCAGCAGTCCGGCCGGGTCTGGCGCTAATGAAAAACTGTTTTTT. This rearrangement joins TRBV6-6 to TRBJ1-4; D call uncertain. The V and J ends lost 5 bases and 3 bases respectively, with 16 bases between them. The length of the CDR3 is 16 residues. CDR1 is MNHNY and CDR2 is SVGAGI in the germline V gene (reference sequence).

This clonotype was picked up many times. The chain employs TRBV11-2 and TRBJ2-3, with a weak D call TRBD1 (5 bases). Trimming removed 5 bases from V and 0 bases from J, with 15 bases in between. Germline CDR1 SGHAT, CDR2 FQNNGV. The CDR3 is 16 residues long. The DNA for the CDR3 is TGTGCCAGCAGCACCCCGACAGATTCTAGCACAGATACGCAGTATTTT. It translates to CASSTPTDSSTDTQYF. Full variable domain (remainder filled in from reference TRBV11-2 and TRBJ2-3): EAGVAQSPRYKIIEKRQSVAFWCNPISGHATLYWYQQILGQGPKLLIQFQNNGVVDDSQLPKDRFSAERLKGVDSTLKIQPAKLEDSAVYLCASSTPTDSSTDTQYFGPGTRLTVL.

This clonotype was counted at least ten times. This chain links TRBV5-1 with TRBJ2-3, with a weak D call TRBD1 (6 bases). CDR3 size: 15 residues. Trimming left V 4 bases short and J 2 bases short, with 14 bases between. From germline, CDR1 is SGHRS and CDR2 YFSETQ. CDR3 in amino acids: CASSPGQFITDTQYF. The CDR3 DNA reads TGCGCCAGCAGCCCCGGACAGTTCATCACAGATACGCAGTATTTT.

This clonotype was found a few times. This sequence joins TRBV13 and TRBJ2-7; D might be TRBD2 (5 bases). The CDR3 loop spans 13 amino acids. Looked up from germline, CDR1 is PRHDT and CDR2 is FYEKMQ (reference sequence). The germline V and J ends were trimmed by 5 bases and 2 bases, with 10 bases remaining between them. The CDR3 region is CASSAGGAYEQYF. The CDR3 nucleotides are TGTGCCAGCAGCGCTGGAGGAGCCTACGAGCAGTACTTC.

Concerning this clonotype itself: A single base separates this from a much larger clone, so it may be a read error. A read error is likely, as this CDR3 ends without the conserved phenylalanine or tryptophan. The rearrangement joins TRBV28 to TRBJ2-3, with D perhaps given as TRBD1 or TRBD2 (5 bases each). The V gene lost 2 bases and the J gene lost 2 bases, with 11 bases spanning the gap. The CDR3 is 15 amino acids. Per the germline V gene, CDR1 is MDHEN and CDR2 is SYDVKM. The CDR3 protein is CASSLLKGTTDTQYL. For the CDR3, the DNA is TGTGCCAGCAGTTTACTGAAGGGGACCACAGATACGCAGTATCTT.

The rearrangement links TRBV28 to TRBJ1-5; weak D call: TRBD1 (5 bases). Trimming took off 3 bases at V and 3 bases at J, with 9 bases between the two ends. Germline V gene lookup returns CDR1 MDHEN and CDR2 SYDVKM. The CDR3 spans 14 residues. CDR3 bases: TGTGCCAGCAGTTTTGGGGGACTCAATCAGCCCCAGCATTTT. It yields the protein CASSFGGLNQPQHF.

A single count supports this clonotype. With a much larger clone just one base away, this may be a read error. The V and J genes are TRBV29-1 and TRBJ2-7; D is tentatively TRBD1 or TRBD2 (6 bases each). Germline assignment: CDR1 SQVTM and CDR2 ANQGSEA. V was pared by 7 bases and J by 2 bases, with 15 bases between. The CDR3 length is 13 residues. The CDR3 nucleotides are TGCAGCGCCGGGGGCGCAACCCCCTACGAGCAGTACTTC. Residues: CSAGGATPYEQYF.

The chain combines TRBV7-9 with TRBJ2-1; 7 bases fit TRBD2. V lost 2 bases and J lost 2; bases outside the gene matches: 9. Germline V CDR1 and CDR2: SEHNR, FQNEAQ (reference sequence). This CDR3 contains 17 residues. The DNA for the CDR3 is TGTGCCAGCAGCTTACGTGGCAGCGGGGAGACCTACAATGAGCAGTTCTTC. Its protein is CASSLRGSGETYNEQFF.

This clonotype came up many times. The J gene is TRBJ2-1, the V gene TRBV9, with 7 bases matching TRBD2. The CDR3 has 16 residues. J was trimmed by 0 bases and V by 3 bases; bases with no gene match: 6. Germline V gene data show CDR1 as SGDLS and CDR2 as YYNGEE. DNA of the CDR3: TGTGCCAGCAGCGCCCAAGCGGGAAGCTCCTACAATGAGCAGTTCTTC. Encoded protein: CASSAQAGSSYNEQFF. Together with reference TRBV9 and TRBJ2-1, the CDR3 gives the full variable domain: DSGVTQTPKHLITATGQRVTLRCSPRSGDLSVYWYQQSLDQGLQFLIQYYNGEERAKGNILERFSAQQFPDLHSELNLSSLELGDSALYFCASSAQAGSSYNEQFFGPGTRLTVL.

This clonotype was seen repeatedly, ten times or more. The chain uses TRBV7-2 and TRBJ2-3; weak D call: TRBD1 (6 bases). Looked up from germline, CDR1 is SGHTA and CDR2 is FQGNSA. Trimming removed 3 bases at V and 2 bases at J, with 12 bases between. This CDR3 has 15 amino acids. The CDR3 DNA reads as TGTGCCAGCAGCTTCAGCACAGGGTCCACAGATACGCAGTATTTT. Translation: CASSFSTGSTDTQYF. The full variable domain, in which reference TRBV7-2 and TRBJ2-3 provide the parts outside the CDR3, is GAGVSQSPSNKVTEKGKDVELRCDPISGHTALYWYRQSLGQGLEFLIYFQGNSAPDKSGLPSDRFSAERTGGSVSTLTIQRTQQEDSAVYLCASSFSTGSTDTQYFGPGTRLTVL.

This clonotype was counted between two and nine times. This chain links TRBV9 with TRBJ1-1; 8 nucleotides agree with TRBD1. The CDR3 runs 15 residues. The ends lost 3 bases at V and 4 bases at J; junction bases unmatched: 8. The germline CDR1 and CDR2 sequences are SGDLS and YYNGEE. The CDR3 spells CASSADRGWGTEAFF. The CDR3 DNA reads as TGTGCCAGCAGCGCAGACAGGGGATGGGGCACTGAAGCTTTCTTT.

The chain joins TRBV3-2 to TRBJ2-3; the tabulated D call, TRBD1, remains unverified against the DNA. TRBV3-2 is designated a pseudogene. This CDR3 is 17 amino acids long. The CDR3 here is CASSQVPEGFHTDTQYF. For the CDR3, the DNA is TGTGCCAGCAGCCAAGTCCCGGAGGGGTTTCACACAGATACGCAGTATTTT.

The chain recombines TRBV20-1 with TRBJ2-3, with D tentatively TRBD2 (6 bases). Germline CDR1 DFQATT, CDR2 SNEGSKA (reference sequence). This CDR3 contains 12 residues. The V gene lost 3 bases and the J gene lost 4 bases, with 8 bases spanning the gap. The CDR3 region is CSASGSADTQYF. As DNA, the CDR3 is TGCAGTGCTAGCGGGAGCGCAGATACGCAGTATTTT.

With regard to this clonotype: The CDR3 end shows no conserved phenylalanine or tryptophan, and so a read error is likely. V and J are TRBV6-2 or TRBV6-3 and TRBJ2-7, with 12 bases lining up with TRBD2. The CDR3 is 16 amino acids. V lost 6 bases to trimming and J lost 3 bases; unmatched junction nucleotides: 9. Per the germline V gene, CDR1 is MNHEY and CDR2 is SVGEGT. The DNA for the CDR3 is TGTGCCAGCAGGCCCGGACTAGCGGGACGTTTCTACGAGCAGTACCTC. Amino acid sequence: CASRPGLAGRFYEQYL.

This clonotype was seen at least ten times. This rearrangement joins TRBV29-1 to TRBJ2-2, with TRBD1 matching 8 bases. The CDR3 contains 12 residues. After removal of 7 bases from V and 10 bases from J, the junction contained 8 bases not matched to a gene. Germline assignment: CDR1 SQVTM and CDR2 ANQGSEA. The CDR3 here is CSARTGSEELFF. The CDR3 DNA follows: TGCAGCGCCCGGACAGGGTCGGAGGAGCTGTTTTTT.

This sequence joins TRBV7-9 and TRBJ1-3; unclear D gene. Germline V gives CDR1 SEHNR, CDR2 FQNEAQ (reference sequence). The CDR3 runs 16 residues. V was shortened by 7 bases and J by 0 bases, with 16 bases between the two germline ends. In DNA, the CDR3 is TGTGCCAGCACCCCCGGTCCGACCAACTCTGGAAACACCATATATTTT. It translates to CASTPGPTNSGNTIYF.

There are many counts of this clonotype. The V and J genes are TRBV27 and TRBJ2-7, with D possibly TRBD1 on 6 matching bases. CDR1 MNHEY and CDR2 SMNVEV come from the germline V gene (reference sequence). With 5 bases removed from V and 5 bases from J, the gap between germline ends came to 10 bases. This CDR3 spans 12 amino acids. Written as DNA, the CDR3 is TGTGCCAGCAGTAATTCAGGGGACGAGCAGTACTTC. Its protein is CASSNSGDEQYF.

This clonotype was detected a few times. The rearrangement uses TRBV6-6 and TRBJ2-2; D possibly corresponds to TRBD1 (5 bases). Trimming cost V 10 bases and J 7 bases, with 13 bases left between them. The germline CDR1 and CDR2 sequences are MNHNY and SVGAGI (reference sequence). This CDR3 has 12 amino acids. In DNA form, the CDR3 reads TGTGCCACGCAGGGTTTGGGCGGGGAGCTGTTTTTT. Protein product: CATQGLGGELFF.

About this clonotype itself: An end of the junction does not agree with germline; a read error may underlie this. The chain uses TRBV4-2 and TRBJ2-5, with 9 bases aligning to TRBD2. This CDR3 has 15 residues. Germline lookup yields CDR1 LGHNA and CDR2 YNFKEQ. CDR3 bases: TGTGCCAGGAGCCCAAAGACTAGCGGCCAAGAGACCCAGTACTTC. Its translation: CARSPKTSGQETQYF.

This clonotype was recorded a few times. This chain links TRBV7-3 with TRBJ2-7; D may match TRBD1 or TRBD2 (5 bases each). From germline, CDR1 is SGHTA and CDR2 FQGTGA. Deletions cut 5 bases from V and 4 bases from J, with 12 bases between. The CDR3 totals 13 residues. The CDR3, as DNA: TGTGCCAGCAGCGTCACGAGGGGATACGAGCAGTACTTC. This codes for CASSVTRGYEQYF.

V usage is TRBV5-6 and J usage is TRBJ1-1; TRBD1 might be the D (5 bases). Looked up from germline, CDR1 is SGHDT and CDR2 is YYEEEE. With 4 bases removed from V and 10 bases from J, the gap between germline ends came to 14 bases. This CDR3 comprises 12 residues. The CDR3 reads CASSLGGGSAFF. The CDR3 bases are TGTGCCAGCAGCCTGGGGGGGGGATCAGCTTTCTTT.

This clonotype was detected many times. The chain has TRBV5-1 and TRBJ2-3; D is ambiguous. Per the germline V gene, CDR1 is SGHRS and CDR2 is YFSETQ. V was trimmed by 4 bases and J by 0 bases, leaving 9 bases between them. This CDR3 has 14 residues. CDR3 sequence (DNA): TGCGCCAGCAGCCCGGCCGGAAGCACAGATACGCAGTATTTT. Amino acid sequence: CASSPAGSTDTQYF.

The V and J genes are TRBV7-9 and TRBJ2-4; either TRBD1 or TRBD2 may supply D (5 bases each). Trimming took 5 bases from V and 1 from J, leaving 15 bases between them. CDR3 length: 16 residues. Germline CDR1 is SEHNR and CDR2 is FQNEAQ (reference sequence). In DNA, the CDR3 is TGTGCCAGCAGCCCCGTGAGGGGCGCTGCCAAAAACATTCAGTACTTC. Translated: CASSPVRGAAKNIQYF.

Concerning this clonotype: The junction differs from germline at one of its ends, possibly a read error. The gene calls are TRBV6-2 or TRBV6-3 and TRBJ1-2, with 8 nucleotides matching TRBD1. CDR3 size: 14 residues. In germline, CDR1 is MNHEY, CDR2 SVGEGT. CDR3 in amino acids: CANSAWTGFYGYTF. The DNA of the CDR3 is TGTGCCAACAGTGCCTGGACAGGGTTCTATGGCTACACCTTC.